This TCR beta chain was recovered during a study of blood T cell repertoires in COVID-19. Across the study: Researchers got acute and convalescent COVID-19 samples from the United States, Italy and Spain. Nucleic acid was either cDNA or gDNA, and it came from T cells, B-cell-depleted T cells, or PBMCs.

V shed 0 bases, J shed 4 bases, and the junction held 8 bases outside the gene matches. This CDR3 contains 16 residues. The germline CDR1 and CDR2 sequences are MNHEY and SVGAGI. Authors' analysis steps: Reference gene primer amplification gave estimated nucleated cell counts. Here immunoSEQ multiplex PCR was the method, and the copy in TCRdb shows in-frame clones only, minus some. Clone size and the V and J calls come from that table; the DNA yielded D and trimming. The profile shows about 51,000 clones, 86% of them singletons. The chain employs TRBV6-5 and TRBJ2-5; 7 bases match TRBD2. This receptor was obtained from a man between 60 and 75 years old with acute or convalescent COVID-19. Sequencing input: peripheral blood. CDR3 sequence (DNA): TGTGCCAGCAGTTACTCGGGCGGGAGTAAGGGAGAGACCCAGTACTTC. Translation gives CASSYSGGSKGETQYF.